This passage covers 13 T cell receptor beta chains from one sample sequenced in a study of blood T cell repertoires in COVID-19. The data were produced by immunoSEQ multiplex PCR, yet TCRdb's version contains in-frame clones alone and is incomplete. The sample records about 210,000 clones, 90% to 95% being singletons. The sample was peripheral blood. These receptors were obtained from a man aged 25-40 years with acute or convalescent COVID-19.

This chain links TRBV28 with TRBJ1-1, with D possibly being TRBD1 (5 bases). Germline loops: CDR1 MDHEN, CDR2 SYDVKM. Trimming left V 7 bases short and J 3 bases short, with 21 bases between. CDR3 size: 16 residues. The CDR3 loop is CASIHNRYPTDTEAFF. CDR3 coding DNA: TGTGCCAGCATACATAACAGGTATCCGACGGACACTGAAGCTTTCTTT.

This clone was observed a single time. The V call is TRBV7-3, the J call TRBJ2-3; TRBD1 might be the D (5 bases). V was pared by 0 bases and J by 7 bases, with 11 bases between. This CDR3 spans 14 amino acids. Germline loops: CDR1 SGHTA, CDR2 FQGTGA. In DNA form, the CDR3 reads TGTGCCAGCAGCTTAACTGGGGCTCTGAATACGCAGTATTTT. Its translation: CASSLTGALNTQYF.

This sequence joins TRBV7-8 and TRBJ1-5; tentatively, D is TRBD1 (5 bases). Germline V gives CDR1 SGHVS, CDR2 FQNEAQ. Deletions cut 6 bases from V and 6 bases from J, with 21 bases between. There are 16 residues in the CDR3. CDR3 DNA sequence: TGTGCCAGCAGTTCCCAGGGTTCTCATAACGGTCAGCCCCAGCATTTT. This codes for CASSSQGSHNGQPQHF.

As to this clone: The sample carries other DNA sequences with the same CDR3. The rearrangement joins TRBV27 to TRBJ2-5; 9 positions agree with TRBD1. CDR1 is MNHEY, CDR2 SMNVEV, per germline (reference sequence). CDR3 size: 14 residues. Trimming removed 5 bases from V and 2 bases from J; junction bases left unmatched: 3. CDR3 in amino acids: CASSRDRVQETQYF. Written as DNA, the CDR3 is TGTGCCAGCAGTCGGGACAGGGTACAAGAGACCCAGTACTTC.

The gene calls are TRBV19 and TRBJ1-5; D is unresolved. This CDR3 is 15 amino acids long. Trimming stripped 6 bases from V and 2 bases from J, with 14 bases between. Per germline, CDR1 LNHDA and CDR2 SQIVND (reference sequence). The CDR3 nucleotides are TGTGCCAGTAGGTCCTCTTATGCGGGCAATCAGCCCCAGCATTTT. Translated, it gives CASRSSYAGNQPQHF.

The genes are TRBV2 and TRBJ2-3; TRBD2 is a possible D gene (6 bases). V was trimmed by 1 base and J by 4 bases, leaving 15 bases between them. Germline CDR1 SNHLY, CDR2 FYNNEI. This CDR3 has 16 residues. The CDR3 sequence is CASSEGGTGLSDTQYF. DNA of the CDR3: TGTGCCAGCAGTGAAGGCGGGACTGGCTTGTCAGATACGCAGTATTTT. Using reference TRBV2 and TRBJ2-3 for the parts outside the CDR3, the full variable domain is EPEVTQTPSHQVTQMGQEVILRCVPISNHLYFYWYRQILGQKVEFLVSFYNNEISEKSEIFDDQFSVERPDGSNFTLKIRSTKLEDSAMYFCASSEGGTGLSDTQYFGPGTRLTVL.

This clone was seen more than once but under ten times. The chain is built from TRBV18 and TRBJ2-3, with 14 bases that match TRBD2. V was pared by 3 bases and J by 6 bases, with 8 bases of the junction left unmatched. Looked up from germline, CDR1 is KGHSH and CDR2 is LQKENI. CDR3 length: 17 amino acids. The CDR3 DNA is TGTGCCAGCTCACCTCGACTAGCGGGGGGGCTTGCGGATACGCAGTATTTT. Translation: CASSPRLAGGLADTQYF. The variable domain in full, with the rest retrieved from reference TRBV18 and TRBJ2-3, is NAGVMQNPRHLVRRRGQEARLRCSPMKGHSHVYWYRQLPEEGLKFMVYLQKENIIDESGMPKERFSAEFPKEGPSILRIQQVVRGDSAAYFCASSPRLAGGLADTQYFGPGTRLTVL.

The chain combines TRBV28 with TRBJ1-2, with 7 nucleotides matching TRBD1. The V gene end was trimmed by 5 bases and the J gene end by 8 bases; junction bases not matched to a gene: 14. The germline CDR1 and CDR2 sequences are MDHEN and SYDVKM. The CDR3 contains 15 residues. CDR3 sequence (DNA): TGTGCCAGCAGTCCCCAGAGGGGACAGTTTCAAGGCTACACCTTC. It codes for CASSPQRGQFQGYTF.

The J gene is TRBJ2-5, the V gene TRBV29-1; TRBD2 agrees at 8 bases. J was trimmed by 2 bases and V by 8 bases; bases with no gene match: 7. This CDR3 spans 13 amino acids. CDR1 SQVTM and CDR2 ANQGSEA come from the germline V gene. As DNA, the CDR3 is TGCAGCACAGGACTAGCCATGCAAGAGACCCAGTACTTC. It translates to CSTGLAMQETQYF.

This clone was counted once. This chain uses TRBV2 with TRBJ1-2, with 7 bases fitting TRBD1. CDR3 length: 14 amino acids. Trimming cost V 2 bases and J 5 bases; bases outside gene matches: 5. Germline CDR1 SNHLY, CDR2 FYNNEI. The CDR3 spells CASSETRGSYGYTF. DNA of the CDR3: TGTGCCAGCAGTGAAACCAGGGGGTCGTATGGCTACACCTTC.

The table lists this clone with a count of one. The V call is TRBV5-4, the J call TRBJ2-3, with D tentatively TRBD2 (6 bases). The germline V and J ends were trimmed by 0 bases and 2 bases, with 10 bases remaining between them. CDR1 is SGHNT and CDR2 is YYREEE in the germline V gene (reference sequence). CDR3 length: 15 residues. CDR3 DNA: TGTGCCAGCAGCTTGGGGGCGGGGAACACAGATACGCAGTATTTT. Translated: CASSLGAGNTDTQYF.

The chain is built from TRBV7-9 and TRBJ1-6, with TRBD1 identical over 7 bases. CDR1 SEHNR and CDR2 FQNEAQ come from the germline V gene (reference sequence). This CDR3 region has 14 residues. With 5 bases clipped from V and 6 bases from J, the junction kept 4 bases outside the gene matches. This CDR3 is CASSLDRVNSPLHF. CDR3 DNA sequence: TGTGCCAGCAGCCTTGACAGGGTTAATTCACCCCTCCACTTT.

This clone occurred a few times. At the DNA level, this CDR3 is encoded by other sequences in the same sample as well. The chain uses TRBV7-9 and TRBJ1-4, with 10 bases identical to TRBD1. This CDR3 spans 14 amino acids. The germline V gene encodes CDR1 SEHNR and CDR2 FQNEAQ (reference sequence). Trimming removed 4 bases from V and 5 bases from J; junction bases left unmatched: 1. In DNA form, the CDR3 reads TGTGCCAGCAGCTCGGGACAGGGGAATGAAAAACTGTTTTTT. Amino acids: CASSSGQGNEKLFF.